This entry lists 31 T cell receptor beta chains sequenced from one sample in a study of cytomegalovirus exposure and HLA in healthy donors. PCR primers comprised 60 Vbeta and 13 Jbeta primers. The method was immunoSEQ multiplex PCR; TCRdb's version includes in-frame clones alone and lacks a portion of them. The sample records roughly 150,000 clones, more than 75% being singletons. Sequenced material: PBMCs. Receptor source: a male donor in good health and CMV-seronegative.

The chain employs TRBV4-1 and TRBJ2-3; no firm D call. Trimming removed 0 bases at V and 6 bases at J, with 7 bases between. This CDR3 has 13 residues. Germline loops: CDR1 MGHRA, CDR2 YSYEKL. This CDR3 is CASSQEEFDTQYF. The CDR3 DNA follows: TGCGCCAGCAGCCAAGAGGAGTTTGATACGCAGTATTTT.

V usage is TRBV5-1 and J usage is TRBJ1-4; D remains unclear. The V and J ends lost 0 bases and 8 bases respectively, with 11 bases between them. This CDR3 has 14 residues. Germline values: CDR1 SGHRS, CDR2 YFSETQ. The CDR3 protein is CASSLVGREEKLFF. The CDR3 nucleotides read TGCGCCAGCAGCTTGGTTGGGAGAGAGGAAAAACTGTTTTTT.

The CDR3 DNA sequence: TGTGCCAGCAGCCCCACCTCTAGCGGGGGGGTGTACAATGAGCAGTTCTTC. The encoded protein is CASSPTSSGGVYNEQFF. This chain joins TRBV27 and TRBJ2-1, with TRBD2 identical over 12 bases. V trimming: 6 bases; J trimming: 4 bases; junction bases outside the gene matches: 10. The CDR3 is made up of 17 amino acids. Germline V gene data show CDR1 as MNHEY and CDR2 as SMNVEV (reference sequence).

The CDR3 bases are TGTGCCAGCAGCGTAGCTCTAGGGGCTAATGAAAAACTGTTTTTT. It encodes CASSVALGANEKLFF. The V and J genes are TRBV9 and TRBJ1-4, with a weak D call TRBD1 (5 bases). The length of the CDR3 is 15 residues. V was pared by 0 bases and J by 3 bases, with 9 bases between. CDR1 is SGDLS, CDR2 YYNGEE, per germline. The entire variable domain, with the rest obtained from reference TRBV9 and TRBJ1-4, is as follows: DSGVTQTPKHLITATGQRVTLRCSPRSGDLSVYWYQQSLDQGLQFLIQYYNGEERAKGNILERFSAQQFPDLHSELNLSSLELGDSALYFCASSVALGANEKLFFGSGTQLSVL.

The rearrangement uses TRBV6-5 and TRBJ2-5, with 9 bases identical to TRBD1. This CDR3 region has 15 residues. J was trimmed by 5 bases and V by 2 bases; bases with no gene match: 6. Germline CDR1 and CDR2: MNHEY and SVGAGI. The CDR3 loop is CASSYTGGRGETQYF. In nucleotides, the CDR3 is TGTGCCAGCAGTTACACAGGGGGCAGAGGGGAGACCCAGTACTTC.

The sample holds a few counts of this clone. V usage is TRBV6-1 and J usage is TRBJ2-7; 7 bases are a match to TRBD1. The V gene's germline CDR1 is MNHNS and CDR2 SASEGT. V lost 2 bases and J lost 4; bases outside the gene matches: 11. The CDR3 extends over 16 amino acids. The CDR3 region has the DNA TGTGCCAGCAGTGAAACCCGGACAGGCCCCGGGTACGAGCAGTACTTC. Translated: CASSETRTGPGYEQYF.

This chain connects TRBV7-9 to TRBJ2-3, with D possibly TRBD2 on 5 matching bases. V gave up 5 bases and J gave up 1 base, with 10 bases separating them. The CDR3 has 14 residues. Germline V lookup: CDR1 SEHNR, CDR2 FQNEAQ (reference sequence). The CDR3 nucleotides read TGTGCCAGCAGCCCACTAGGCGGCACAGATACGCAGTATTTT. Amino acid sequence: CASSPLGGTDTQYF.

This chain uses TRBV9 with TRBJ2-3; no definite D call. The CDR3 consists of 12 residues. V lost 4 bases and J 4 bases, leaving 7 bases between the germline ends. CDR1 is SGDLS, CDR2 YYNGEE, per germline. The DNA for the CDR3 is TGTGCCAGCAGCCCCTCCCCAGATACGCAGTATTTT. This encodes CASSPSPDTQYF.

As to this clone: Distinct nucleotide sequences in the sample also encode this CDR3. This sequence joins TRBV18 and TRBJ2-5; D gene unclear. CDR3 size: 13 residues. Germline loops: CDR1 KGHSH, CDR2 LQKENI. V shed 0 bases and J shed 2 bases, with 4 bases lying between them. CDR3 DNA sequence: TGTGCCAGCTCACCACCCTTACAAGAGACCCAGTACTTC. It encodes CASSPPLQETQYF.

The chain combines TRBV11-2 with TRBJ2-3; no firm D call. Trimming took off 3 bases at V and 5 bases at J, with 6 bases between the two ends. CDR1 SGHAT and CDR2 FQNNGV come from the germline V gene. CDR3 length: 12 residues. CDR3 sequence reads: CASSFSGDTQYF. CDR3 nucleotides: TGTGCCAGCAGCTTCTCGGGAGATACGCAGTATTTT.

V is TRBV7-2 and J is TRBJ2-2; 9 bases agree with TRBD1. The CDR3 spans 16 residues. Germline CDR1 and CDR2: SGHTA and FQGNSA. V was clipped by 4 bases and J by 4 bases; unmatched bases: 7. CDR3 DNA: TGTGCCAGCAGCTCATGGACAGGGGACCCCACCGGGGAGCTGTTTTTT. This gives the protein CASSSWTGDPTGELFF.

This chain joins TRBV15 and TRBJ2-5, with a possible D match to TRBD1 (5 bases). Trimming shortened V by 1 base and J by 6 bases, and 12 bases separated the two germline ends. The CDR3 covers 14 residues. CDR1 is LNHNV, CDR2 YYDKDF, per germline (reference sequence). The CDR3 here is CATSRGGEGKTQYF. CDR3 coding DNA: TGTGCCACCAGCAGAGGGGGCGAAGGGAAGACCCAGTACTTC. Together with reference TRBV15 and TRBJ2-5, the CDR3 gives the full variable domain: DAMVIQNPRYQVTQFGKPVTLSCSQTLNHNVMYWYQQKSSQAPKLLFHYYDKDFNNEADTPDNFQSRRPNTSFCFLDIRSPGLGDTAMYLCATSRGGEGKTQYFGPGTRLLVL.

This clone was observed once. The chain is built from TRBV6-5 and TRBJ2-2; 10 positions agree with TRBD2. This CDR3 region has 14 residues. With 8 bases clipped from V and 3 bases from J, the junction kept 3 bases outside the gene matches. Germline CDR1 is MNHEY and CDR2 is SVGAGI. CDR3 DNA sequence: TGTGCCAGCGAGCGGGGGGGGTACACCGGGGAGCTGTTTTTT. Amino acids: CASERGGYTGELFF.

The genes are TRBV5-6 and TRBJ1-2; D is possibly TRBD1 (6 bases). Trimming shortened V by 4 bases and J by 2 bases, and 9 bases separated the two germline ends. From germline, CDR1 is SGHDT and CDR2 YYEEEE. There are 13 residues in the CDR3. The CDR3 nucleotides read TGTGCCAGCAGCACCGGACAGAACTATGGCTACACCTTC. It codes for CASSTGQNYGYTF.

This clone was detected a few times. J is TRBJ2-5 and V is TRBV6-6, with D perhaps matching TRBD1 (6 bases). Germline CDR1 reads MNHNY; CDR2 reads SVGAGI (reference sequence). This CDR3 comprises 14 residues. The V end was cut by 4 bases, the J end by 4 bases, with 13 bases between. The CDR3 coding sequence is TGTGCCAGCAGTTCCACAGGGCGAGGAGAGACCCAGTACTTC. It yields the protein CASSSTGRGETQYF.

This clone was seen only a few times. CDR3 in amino acids: CASSTPGTGGLYSNQPQHF. DNA of the CDR3: TGTGCCAGCAGTACCCCCGGGACAGGGGGCCTTTATAGCAATCAGCCCCAGCATTTT. The chain carries TRBV28 and TRBJ1-5, with 12 bases matching TRBD1. In germline, CDR1 is MDHEN, CDR2 SYDVKM. V lost 5 bases, J lost 0 bases, and 11 bases stayed unmatched. The CDR3 sequence is 19 residues long.

The chain uses TRBV5-4 and TRBJ2-3; tentative D call: TRBD2 (6 bases). Trimming removed 6 bases at V and 6 bases at J, with 17 bases between. CDR1 and CDR2 (germline): SGHNT, YYREEE (reference sequence). CDR3 length: 14 amino acids. CDR3 amino acids: CASTRGGMVDTQYF. CDR3 bases: TGTGCCAGCACCCGGGGAGGTATGGTGGATACGCAGTATTTT.

The chain couples TRBV4-1 to TRBJ1-2, with TRBD1 identical over 7 bases. The CDR3 covers 14 residues. Trimming at V came to 4 bases and at J to 10 bases, leaving 12 bases not matched to a gene. Germline V gives CDR1 MGHRA, CDR2 YSYEKL. The CDR3 here is CASSPYTGASVYTF. DNA for the CDR3: TGCGCCAGCAGCCCATACACAGGGGCTTCGGTCTACACCTTC.

The rearrangement links TRBV7-3 to TRBJ2-1; no definite D call. Germline V gene sequence: CDR1 SGHTA, CDR2 FQGTGA. V was pared by 2 bases and J by 0 bases, with 8 bases between. The CDR3 sequence is 15 residues long. DNA of the CDR3: TGTGCCAGCAGCTTAGAGCCGTCCTCCTACAATGAGCAGTTCTTC. Residues: CASSLEPSSYNEQFF.

The chain joins TRBV27 to TRBJ2-7; TRBD2 aligns across 9 bases. CDR1 is MNHEY, CDR2 SMNVEV, per germline (reference sequence). The V gene end was trimmed by 2 bases and the J gene end by 3 bases; junction bases not matched to a gene: 8. CDR3 length: 16 amino acids. The CDR3 loop reads CASSLMRTSVVYEQYF. The CDR3 bases are TGTGCCAGCAGTTTAATGCGGACTAGCGTTGTCTACGAGCAGTACTTC.

The V call is TRBV4-2, the J call TRBJ1-1; D might be TRBD1 (5 bases). Per the germline V gene, CDR1 is LGHNA and CDR2 is YNFKEQ. V shed 4 bases and J shed 8 bases, with 11 bases lying between them. The CDR3 has 12 amino acids. The CDR3 loop reads CASSPGETEAFF. The DNA of the CDR3 is TGTGCCAGCAGCCCGGGGGAGACAGAAGCTTTCTTT.

The CDR3 DNA is TGTGCCAGCAGCTTCGTAGCGGGGGCAACAGATACGCAGTATTTT. Translation: CASSFVAGATDTQYF. The chain has TRBV7-9 and TRBJ2-3, with 9 bases lining up with TRBD2. CDR1 is SEHNR and CDR2 is FQNEAQ in the germline V gene (reference sequence). Losses at the gene ends were 3 bases for V and 3 bases for J; bases not matched to a gene: 4. This CDR3 comprises 15 residues.

The chain uses TRBV10-3 and TRBJ1-1; perhaps TRBD1 as D (5 bases). Trimming left V 6 bases short and J 5 bases short, with 10 bases between. The CDR3 has 12 amino acids. In germline, CDR1 is ENHRY, CDR2 SYGVKD. In nucleotides, the CDR3 is TGTGCCATCAGGACCACAGGAACTGAAGCTTTCTTT. Amino acid sequence: CAIRTTGTEAFF.

The rearrangement joins TRBV11-1 to TRBJ2-3, with a tentative D call TRBD1 (5 bases). Looked up from germline, CDR1 is SGHAT and CDR2 is FQDESV (reference sequence). The V gene lost 4 bases and the J gene lost 3 bases, with 14 bases spanning the gap. CDR3 length: 15 amino acids. The CDR3: CASSSRAGRTDTQYF. The CDR3 bases are TGTGCCAGCAGCTCACGGGCAGGGCGGACAGATACGCAGTATTTT. Together with reference TRBV11-1 and TRBJ2-3, the CDR3 gives the full variable domain: EAEVAQSPRYKITEKSQAVAFWCDPISGHATLYWYRQILGQGPELLVQFQDESVVDDSQLPKDRFSAERLKGVDSTLKIQPAELGDSAMYLCASSSRAGRTDTQYFGPGTRLTVL.

This clone was observed a few times. The V gene is TRBV19, the J gene TRBJ1-5; D unclear. The CDR3 is made up of 14 amino acids. Germline V gene sequence: CDR1 LNHDA, CDR2 SQIVND (reference sequence). V was shortened by 5 bases and J by 6 bases, with 14 bases between the two germline ends. CDR3 in DNA: TGTGCCAGTAGTTTCGGGAATCCTGGTCAGCCCCAGCATTTT. Translated: CASSFGNPGQPQHF.

This chain links TRBV2 with TRBJ2-7; 8 positions agree with TRBD2. The CDR3 spans 14 residues. CDR1 SNHLY and CDR2 FYNNEI come from the germline V gene. V shed 8 bases, J shed 5 bases, and the junction held 11 bases outside the gene matches. This chain's CDR3 is CASEAVSGRDEQYF. Here the CDR3 DNA reads TGTGCCAGCGAGGCCGTCAGCGGGAGAGACGAGCAGTACTTC.

V and J are TRBV28 and TRBJ1-2, with a possible D match to TRBD1 (5 bases). There are 13 residues in the CDR3. V lost 6 bases and J 5 bases, leaving 13 bases between the germline ends. In germline, CDR1 is MDHEN, CDR2 SYDVKM. CDR3 DNA sequence: TGTGCCAGCAGGGGGGGTTCGAGGTATGGCTACACCTTC. The encoded protein is CASRGGSRYGYTF.

This clone has just one count. The chain employs TRBV7-3 and TRBJ2-5, with D possibly matching TRBD2 (6 bases). Germline CDR1 and CDR2: SGHTA and FQGTGA. The CDR3 has 15 amino acids. V lost 5 bases to trimming and J lost 2 bases, with 15 bases between them. This CDR3 reads CASSRIGGSQETQYF. The CDR3 DNA reads as TGTGCCAGCAGCCGGATCGGGGGATCTCAAGAGACCCAGTACTTC.

The chain carries TRBV5-1 and TRBJ1-5; D is possibly TRBD1 (6 bases). From germline, CDR1 is SGHRS and CDR2 YFSETQ. Trimming removed 0 bases at V and 2 bases at J, with 6 bases between. The CDR3 runs 14 residues. For the CDR3, the DNA is TGCGCCAGCAGCTTGGAGGGGGGCAATCAGCCCCAGCATTTT. This gives the protein CASSLEGGNQPQHF.

The chain recombines TRBV30 with TRBJ1-4; the match to TRBD1 covers 10 bases. Germline-derived CDR1 and CDR2 are GTSNPN and SVGIG (reference sequence). V shed 5 bases, J shed 8 bases, and the junction held 8 bases outside the gene matches. This CDR3 has 14 amino acids. CDR3 coding DNA: TGTGCCTGGGCCGACAGGGGGCGCGGAGAAAAACTGTTTTTT. Its translation: CAWADRGRGEKLFF.

The chain joins TRBV10-2 to TRBJ1-1, with D uncertain. V lost 0 bases, J lost 1 base, and 9 bases lay in between. Germline CDR1 and CDR2: WSHSY and SAAADI. The CDR3 is made up of 15 amino acids. In nucleotides, the CDR3 is TGCGCCAGCAGTGAGTCCTCCGCGGGGAACACTGAAGCTTTCTTT. It encodes CASSESSAGNTEAFF.